The clone carrying this TCR beta chain was observed many times. The CDR3 is 13 residues long. Germline V gene data show CDR1 as MNHNS and CDR2 as SASEGT. Trimming cost V 7 bases and J 5 bases; bases outside gene matches: 6. The data derive from a study of regulatory T cells in long-lasting Graves disease. The time point was: newly diagnosed GD, antithyroid drugs for less than 3 months. Following extraction of RNA from PBMCs, that RNA was used to make the TCR library. Libraries of TCR beta came from iRepertoire HTBI primers plus Arm-PCR of CDR3 regions. MiXCR was run by TCRdb on the multiplex PCR reads, yielding one entry per CDR3 protein. The sample yields 500,000 to 700,000 distinct CDR3 sequences, 16% seen once. Separately, the same data were catalogued under a study of T cells in Graves' hyperthyroidism and ophthalmopathy. Turning to that study: Patients counted as stable if ophthalmopathy did not develop within 18 months.

Sequencing used peripheral blood mononuclear cells (PBMCs), obtained at new diagnosis, from a patient treated with antithyroid drugs. This receptor was obtained from a woman between 25 and 40 years old with Graves disease. This rearrangement joins TRBV6-1 to TRBJ2-5; 8 bases match TRBD2. Here the CDR3 DNA reads TGTGCCAGCAAGACGACTAGCGAGGAGACCCAGTACTTC. This gives the protein CASKTTSEETQYF.